Listed here is a single TCR beta chain. Its antigen is not known. This sample was included in a study of OX40 agonist ivuxolimab in advanced cancers. Study in general: In this trial design, patients received ivuxolimab intravenously at 0.01 to 10 mg/kg every 2 weeks. Study-level findings and limits: Among T cells, CD8+ cells averaged more expanded clones than CD4+ cells.

If patients had autoimmune disease history or systemic immunosuppression, they were excluded. With baseline, cycle 4 day 1, and cycle 7 day 1 as timepoints, blood was sampled. The protocol was immunoSEQ multiplex PCR, while the TCRdb copy is restricted to in-frame clones and leaves out a portion. The table shows tens of thousands of clones, with around 81% occurring only once. The CDR3 has 13 amino acids. Germline V gene sequence: CDR1 SQVTM, CDR2 ANQGSEA. The V gene lost 5 bases and the J gene lost 3 bases, with 11 bases spanning the gap. The sample consisted of CD4+ or CD8+ T cells sorted from blood, taken in a trial of the OX40 agonist ivuxolimab. V and J are TRBV29-1 and TRBJ1-3; D is perhaps TRBD1 (5 bases). The clonotype was recovered from an adult with an advanced solid tumor such as melanoma, head and neck, liver or kidney cancer. CDR3 region: CSVSGGFGNTIYF. The CDR3, as DNA: TGCAGCGTTAGTGGGGGGTTTGGAAACACCATATATTTT.